A selection of T cell receptor beta chains follows, all from one sample in a study of T cells in tuberculosis. Clones were read by immunoSEQ multiplex PCR, and TCRdb kept only the in-frame ones, dropping some. This sample has tens of thousands of clones, with around 82% found just once. The specimen was PBMCs, collected at tuberculosis diagnosis. The receptors derive from an adult with tuberculosis. Both conserved end residues are trimmed from each CDR3. Each record gives: V gene, CDR3 length, CDR3 protein.

TRBV19 | 13 | ASSPRQGFLTEAF
TRBV10-3 | 14 | AISESVAGNAYGYT
TRBV9 | 12 | ASSVGGELYGYT
TRBV11-1 | 11 | ASSMDYQETQY
TRBV7-2 | 12 | ASSFTRATDTQY
TRBV4-3 | 13 | ASSQDGNRLNEQF
TRBV27 | 15 | ASTPFGGQVMAGELF
TRBV4-3 | 12 | ASSQAAGGNEQY
TRBV7-9 | 12 | ASSLEATGYGYT
TRBV5-1 | 13 | ASIPGPSGAYEQY
TRBV6-4 | 14 | ASSDRDRGTYNEQF
TRBV19 | 11 | ASSIPEGGEQF
TRBV7-3 | 12 | ASSPQAGAYEQY
TRBV15 | 14 | ATSRDGLAGGYEQY